Listed below are T cell receptor beta chains from one sample, sequenced in a study of cytomegalovirus exposure and HLA in healthy donors. Assay: immunoSEQ multiplex PCR; the TCRdb copy retains only in-frame clones and omits some. The data contain 110,000 to 150,000 clones, 60% to 75% of them seen just once; the ten biggest clones take up 6% to 8.5%. Sequencing was done on a sample of PBMCs. The receptors originated from a man in his thirties or forties in good health and CMV-seronegative. Each CDR3 is given without its conserved first and last residue.

J gene: TRBJ2-7; V gene: TRBV6-1; CDR3 protein: ASRVGRYEQY
J gene: TRBJ2-2; V gene: TRBV6-1; CDR3 protein: ASSEPWPNTGELF
J gene: TRBJ1-2; V gene: TRBV28; CDR3 protein: ASSSGQGIYGYT
J gene: TRBJ1-1; V gene: TRBV6-5; CDR3 protein: ASSYSHRMNTEAF
J gene: TRBJ2-3; V gene: TRBV5-1; CDR3 protein: ASSAWTGPDTQY
J gene: TRBJ2-7; V gene: TRBV10-3; CDR3 protein: AIRGTGNSYEQY
J gene: TRBJ2-7; V gene: TRBV18; CDR3 protein: ASSFDRADEQY
J gene: TRBJ2-7; V gene: TRBV30; CDR3 protein: AWSRASGIYEQY
J gene: TRBJ2-7; V gene: TRBV7-9; CDR3 protein: ASTPGQGVYEQY
J gene: TRBJ1-5; V gene: TRBV6-1; CDR3 protein: ASSFGQNNQPQH
J gene: TRBJ2-7; V gene: TRBV6-1; CDR3 protein: ASRVTEGTEQY
J gene: TRBJ2-2; V gene: TRBV6-1; CDR3 protein: ASSGPRGLNTGELF
J gene: TRBJ2-1; V gene: TRBV5-6; CDR3 protein: ASSRQGDYYNEQF